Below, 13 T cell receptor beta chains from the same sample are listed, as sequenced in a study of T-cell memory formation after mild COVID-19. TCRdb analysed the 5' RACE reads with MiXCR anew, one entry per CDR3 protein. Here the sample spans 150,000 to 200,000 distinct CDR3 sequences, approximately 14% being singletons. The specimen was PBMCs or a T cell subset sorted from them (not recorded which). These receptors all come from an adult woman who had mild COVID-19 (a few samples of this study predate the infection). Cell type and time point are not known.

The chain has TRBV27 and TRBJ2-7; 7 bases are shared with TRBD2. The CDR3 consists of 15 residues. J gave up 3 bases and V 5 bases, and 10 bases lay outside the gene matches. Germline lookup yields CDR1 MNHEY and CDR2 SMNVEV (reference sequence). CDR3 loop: CASSKTPRGDYEQYF. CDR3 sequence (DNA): TGTGCCAGCAGTAAAACCCCACGGGGGGACTACGAGCAGTACTTC.

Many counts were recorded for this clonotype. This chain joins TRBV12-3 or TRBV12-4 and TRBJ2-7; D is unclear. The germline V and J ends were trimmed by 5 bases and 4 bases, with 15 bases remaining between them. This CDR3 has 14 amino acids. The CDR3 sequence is CASSNQDWGYEQYF. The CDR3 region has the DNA TGTGCCAGCAGTAACCAAGACTGGGGATACGAGCAGTACTTC.

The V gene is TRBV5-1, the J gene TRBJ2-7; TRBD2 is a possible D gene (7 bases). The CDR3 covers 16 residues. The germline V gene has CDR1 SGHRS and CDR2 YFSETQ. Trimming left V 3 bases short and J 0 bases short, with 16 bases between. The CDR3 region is CASSSGGRANSYEQYF. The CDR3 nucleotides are TGCGCCAGCAGCTCGGGGGGCAGGGCGAACTCCTACGAGCAGTACTTC.

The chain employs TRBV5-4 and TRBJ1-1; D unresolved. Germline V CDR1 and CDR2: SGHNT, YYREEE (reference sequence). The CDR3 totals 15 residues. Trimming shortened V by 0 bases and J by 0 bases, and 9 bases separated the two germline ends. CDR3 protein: CASSLAWALNTEAFF. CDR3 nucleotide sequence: TGTGCCAGCAGCTTGGCCTGGGCCCTGAACACTGAAGCTTTCTTT.

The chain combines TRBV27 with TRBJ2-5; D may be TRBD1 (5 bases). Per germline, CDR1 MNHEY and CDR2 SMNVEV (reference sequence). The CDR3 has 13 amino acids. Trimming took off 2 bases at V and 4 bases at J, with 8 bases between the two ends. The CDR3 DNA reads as TGTGCCAGCAGTTTAGGGGCCCGAGAGACCCAGTACTTC. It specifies CASSLGARETQYF.

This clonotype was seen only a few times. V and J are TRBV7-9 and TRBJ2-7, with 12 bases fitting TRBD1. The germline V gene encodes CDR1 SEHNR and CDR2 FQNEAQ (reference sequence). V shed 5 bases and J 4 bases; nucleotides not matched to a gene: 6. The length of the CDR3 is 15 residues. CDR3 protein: CASSHRDRGLYEQYF. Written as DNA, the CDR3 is TGTGCCAGCAGCCACCGGGACAGGGGGCTGTACGAGCAGTACTTC.

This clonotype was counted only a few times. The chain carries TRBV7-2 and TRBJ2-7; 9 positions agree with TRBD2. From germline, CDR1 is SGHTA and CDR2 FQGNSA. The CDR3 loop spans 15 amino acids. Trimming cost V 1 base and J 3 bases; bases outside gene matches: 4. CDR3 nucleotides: TGTGCCAGCAGCTTAGAAGCGGGAGGTATCTACGAGCAGTACTTC. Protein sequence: CASSLEAGGIYEQYF.

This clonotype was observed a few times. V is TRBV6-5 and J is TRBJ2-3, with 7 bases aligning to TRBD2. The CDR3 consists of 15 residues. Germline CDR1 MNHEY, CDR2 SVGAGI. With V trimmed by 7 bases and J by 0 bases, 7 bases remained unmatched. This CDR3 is CASNPGTTSTDTQYF. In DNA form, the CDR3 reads TGTGCCAGCAACCCCGGGACTACTAGCACAGATACGCAGTATTTT.

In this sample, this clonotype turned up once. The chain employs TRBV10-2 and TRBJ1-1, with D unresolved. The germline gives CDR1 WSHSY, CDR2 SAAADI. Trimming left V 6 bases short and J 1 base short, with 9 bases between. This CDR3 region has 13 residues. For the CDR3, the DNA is TGCGCCAGCAGCTGGACGGAGAACACTGAAGCTTTCTTT. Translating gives CASSWTENTEAFF.

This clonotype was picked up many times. DNA of the CDR3: TGCAGTGCTAGAGACTTACCCCGGGACTCGTCCTACAATGAGCAGTTCTTC. This codes for CSARDLPRDSSYNEQFF. The gene calls are TRBV20-1 and TRBJ2-1, with D possibly matching TRBD2 (6 bases). CDR3 length equals 17 residues. Germline CDR1 is DFQATT and CDR2 is SNEGSKA (reference sequence). Between the trimmed V and J ends, which lost 0 bases and 1 base, there was a span of 16 bases.

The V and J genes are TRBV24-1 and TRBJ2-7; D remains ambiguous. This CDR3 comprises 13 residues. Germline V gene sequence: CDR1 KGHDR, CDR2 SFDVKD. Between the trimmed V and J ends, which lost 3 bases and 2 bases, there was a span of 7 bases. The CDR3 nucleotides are TGTGCCACCAGTGATGGTCCGGCCTACGAGCAGTACTTC. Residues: CATSDGPAYEQYF.

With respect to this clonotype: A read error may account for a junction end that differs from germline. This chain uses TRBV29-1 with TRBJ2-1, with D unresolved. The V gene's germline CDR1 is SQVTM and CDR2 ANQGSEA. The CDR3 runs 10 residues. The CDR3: CSAAHKEQFF. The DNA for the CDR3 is TGCAGCGCCGCTCACAAGGAGCAGTTCTTC.

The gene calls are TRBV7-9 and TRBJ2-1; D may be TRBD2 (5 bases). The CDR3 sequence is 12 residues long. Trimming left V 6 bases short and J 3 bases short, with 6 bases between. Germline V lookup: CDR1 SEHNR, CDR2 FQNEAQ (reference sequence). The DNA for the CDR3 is TGTGCCAGCAGGAGGGACTACAATGAGCAGTTCTTC. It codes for CASRRDYNEQFF. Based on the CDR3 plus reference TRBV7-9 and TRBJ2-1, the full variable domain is DTGVSQNPRHKITKRGQNVTFRCDPISEHNRLYWYRQTLGQGPEFLTYFQNEAQLEKSRLLSDRFSAERPKGSFSTLEIQRTEQGDSAMYLCASRRDYNEQFFGPGTRLTVL.